Below are 3 T cell receptor beta chains sequenced from a single sample in a study of blood T cells in healthy people across ages. A second PCR of about 6 to 11 cycles used a sample-barcoded 5' primer and a J-beta primer mix. TCRdb passed the 5' RACE reads through MiXCR, listing each CDR3 protein once. The sample has over 1.5 million distinct CDR3 sequences, about 49% seen once. Sequenced material: blood. The receptors derive from a woman aged 40 to 55 in good health.

The chain carries TRBV20-1 and TRBJ2-7; D is possibly TRBD1 (6 bases). The germline V gene has CDR1 DFQATT and CDR2 SNEGSKA (reference sequence). V was trimmed by 4 bases and J by 5 bases, leaving 15 bases between them. The CDR3 consists of 13 residues. The CDR3 nucleotides read TGCAGTGCTAAAAAACAGGGTAGGAACGAGCAGTACTTC. Translation: CSAKKQGRNEQYF.

The rearrangement links TRBV20-1 to TRBJ2-1; TRBD2 is a possible D gene (6 bases). The germline gives CDR1 DFQATT, CDR2 SNEGSKA (reference sequence). The CDR3 sequence is 14 residues long. Deletions cut 2 bases from V and 3 bases from J, with 11 bases between. The CDR3 coding sequence is TGCAGTGCTAGAATAGCGGAGCTCTACAATGAGCAGTTCTTC. Its translation is CSARIAELYNEQFF.

The V and J genes are TRBV6-5 and TRBJ2-3; 9 nucleotides agree with TRBD2. Trimming at V came to 2 bases and at J to 1 base, leaving 7 bases not matched to a gene. This CDR3 has 17 residues. In germline, CDR1 is MNHEY, CDR2 SVGAGI. The CDR3, as DNA: TGTGCCAGCAGTTACGTTTCCGGCGGGGGGGGCACAGATACGCAGTATTTT. It translates to CASSYVSGGGGTDTQYF.